Listed here are 12 T cell receptor beta chains from one sample, sequenced in a study of blood T cell repertoires in COVID-19. TCRdb's copy holds only in-frame clones and misses some; the assay was immunoSEQ multiplex PCR. Of approximately 70,000 clones in the sample, roughly 89% are singletons; the top ten hold 5% to 6.5%. Sequenced: peripheral blood. The receptors originated from a woman aged 45 to 65 with acute or convalescent COVID-19.

Concerning this clone itself: Other DNA sequences of this sample code for an identical CDR3. V usage is TRBV2 and J usage is TRBJ2-1; 13 bases align to TRBD2. Germline lookup yields CDR1 SNHLY and CDR2 FYNNEI. The V and J ends lost 8 bases and 4 bases, in that order; junction bases with no gene match: 2. There are 14 residues in the CDR3. The CDR3 nucleotides read TGTGCCAGCCGGACTAGCGGGGGATACAATGAGCAGTTCTTC. It translates to CASRTSGGYNEQFF.

The chain has TRBV3-1 (or the pseudogene TRBV3-2) and TRBJ1-2; weak D call: TRBD1 (5 bases). The V and J ends lost 1 base and 10 bases respectively, with 10 bases between them. The CDR3 covers 12 residues. Germline loops: CDR1 LGHDT, CDR2 YNNKEL (reference sequence). The CDR3 nucleotides read TGTGCCAGCAGCCAAGTATGGGGCGTCTACACCTTC. Translation: CASSQVWGVYTF.

This chain links TRBV7-2 with TRBJ2-1; TRBD2 matches 9 bases. The CDR3 is made up of 17 amino acids. The germline CDR1 and CDR2 sequences are SGHTA and FQGNSA. Trimming took 4 bases from V and 5 from J; bases not matched to a gene: 12. The CDR3 spells CASSSLARLAGNNEQFF. CDR3 nucleotide sequence: TGTGCCAGCAGCTCCCTTGCACGGCTAGCGGGAAACAATGAGCAGTTCTTC.

This chain links TRBV7-8 with TRBJ2-2; 8 bases align to TRBD2. This CDR3 comprises 16 residues. Germline V CDR1 and CDR2: SGHVS, FQNEAQ. The V and J ends lost 0 bases and 5 bases, in that order; junction bases with no gene match: 5. DNA for the CDR3: TGTGCCAGCAGCTTAGCGCTCGGGAGGGTTACCGGGGAGCTGTTTTTT. This encodes CASSLALGRVTGELFF.

The chain combines TRBV6-4 with TRBJ1-2; 7 bases align to TRBD1. The CDR3 has 16 amino acids. Per germline, CDR1 MRHNA and CDR2 SNTAGT. Trimming removed 3 bases from V and 6 bases from J; junction bases left unmatched: 13. CDR3 DNA: TGTGCCAGCAGTGAGCCTCCTTACAGGGGAAGGGATGGCTACACCTTC. As protein: CASSEPPYRGRDGYTF.

The rearrangement joins TRBV6-5 to TRBJ2-1, with unresolved D. The V end lost 6 bases, the J end lost 2 bases, and 8 bases lay between the germline ends. This CDR3 comprises 13 residues. Germline CDR1 and CDR2: MNHEY and SVGAGI. The chain's CDR3 is CASSSRPYNEQFF. Written as DNA, the CDR3 is TGTGCCAGCAGCTCGAGGCCCTACAATGAGCAGTTCTTC.

The CDR3 coding sequence is TGTGCCAGCAGCCCCACTCAGGGAGGGCGGAGTGGCTACACCTTC. Its translation: CASSPTQGGRSGYTF. V usage is TRBV5-4 and J usage is TRBJ1-2; maybe TRBD1 (5 bases). Trimming took 4 bases from V and 7 from J, leaving 20 bases between them. Germline CDR1 reads SGHNT; CDR2 reads YYREEE (reference sequence). There are 15 residues in the CDR3.

The chain recombines TRBV20-1 with TRBJ1-2; D is perhaps TRBD1 (5 bases). Germline V gene sequence: CDR1 DFQATT, CDR2 SNEGSKA (reference sequence). This CDR3 region has 12 residues. V gave up 3 bases and J gave up 8 bases, with 13 bases separating them. CDR3 in amino acids: CSASPQERGYTF. DNA of the CDR3: TGCAGTGCTAGTCCACAGGAAAGGGGCTACACCTTC.

The rearrangement joins TRBV19 to TRBJ2-1; TRBD2 aligns across 9 bases. The CDR3 is 17 amino acids. Germline V CDR1 and CDR2: LNHDA, SQIVND (reference sequence). The V gene end was trimmed by 2 bases and the J gene end by 1 base; junction bases not matched to a gene: 6. CDR3 loop: CASSIISGSVSYNEQFF. CDR3 in DNA: TGTGCCAGTAGTATAATTAGCGGGAGCGTTTCCTACAATGAGCAGTTCTTC.

The J gene is TRBJ2-1, the V gene TRBV9, with 11 bases aligning to TRBD1. The CDR3 consists of 17 residues. Per germline, CDR1 SGDLS and CDR2 YYNGEE. After removal of 3 bases from V and 5 bases from J, the junction contained 10 bases not matched to a gene. The CDR3 DNA is TGTGCCAGCAGCGATGATCCGGGACAGGGGGTTCACAATGAGCAGTTCTTC. Amino acids: CASSDDPGQGVHNEQFF.

The sample holds a few counts of this clone. The V gene is TRBV5-8, the J gene TRBJ1-6, with TRBD1 matching 9 bases. V lost 4 bases and J lost 10; bases outside the gene matches: 9. The germline V gene encodes CDR1 SGHTS and CDR2 YDEGEE. CDR3 length equals 15 residues. The CDR3 bases are TGTGCCAGCAGCACCGAACAGGGGGCTGGCTCACCCCTCCACTTT. It translates to CASSTEQGAGSPLHF.

The CDR3 DNA reads as TGTGCCAGCATCATCGGTGGGGGGAACTATGGCTACACCTTC. This codes for CASIIGGGNYGYTF. The rearrangement uses TRBV7-9 and TRBJ1-2, with D possibly TRBD1 on 5 matching bases. This CDR3 is 14 amino acids long. V dropped 7 bases and J dropped 2 bases, with 14 bases sitting between them. Germline CDR1 reads SEHNR; CDR2 reads FQNEAQ (reference sequence).